This T cell receptor (beta chain) was recovered during a study of CD8 T cells in Susac syndrome. Whole-study results and caveats: The authors acknowledged that their TCR sequencing and HLA analysis involved a relatively small number of individuals.

After extraction with the RNeasy kit, roughly 0.5 to 1 ug of the RNA was reverse transcribed using random hexamers. immunoSEQ multiplex PCR amplified TCR beta CDR3 across 54 Vbeta, 13 Jbeta. TCRdb redid the calling of the immunoSEQ multiplex PCR reads with MiXCR, one entry per CDR3 protein. The table shows some 48,000 distinct CDR3 sequences, with 90% to 95% occurring only once. A single count supports this clonotype. Its matching antigen is unknown. V lost 2 bases and J lost 0, with 11 bases in between. This CDR3 has 15 residues. The germline gives CDR1 SEHNR, CDR2 FQNEAQ (reference sequence). TCR beta sequences were obtained from blood CD8+ and CD4+ T cells. The CD8+ and CD4+ T cells were negatively isolated, with the TEMRA cells enriched by FACS.

This sequence joins TRBV7-9 and TRBJ2-7; a weak D match, TRBD2 (6 bases). The sample was CD8+ T cells from PBMCs. This receptor was obtained from a human donor in good health. The CDR3 DNA follows: TGTGCCAGCAGCTTAAAGGGCGGGGACTCCTACGAGCAGTACTTC. Translation gives CASSLKGGDSYEQYF.